This T cell receptor (beta chain) was recovered during a study of graft-versus-host responses after intestinal transplantation. Background on the study: Induction using anti-thymocyte globulin, followed by tacrolimus and steroids for approximately three years, was given to all recipients.

As concerns this clone: Its antigen is still unknown.

The table came from immunoSEQ multiplex PCR; TCRdb's copy has only in-frame clones and leaves some out. The table shows approximately 93,000 clones, with roughly 92% occurring only once. The CDR3 is made up of 16 amino acids. From germline, CDR1 is SGHRS and CDR2 YFSETQ. With V trimmed by 0 bases and J by 2 bases, 3 bases remained unmatched. Sample: unstimulated CD8+ T cells sorted from spleen or lymph node cells, taken before transplant. This receptor was obtained from a human donor who was the organ donor for an intestinal transplant. V gene TRBV5-1 combines with J gene TRBJ2-5, with TRBD2 matching over 11 bases. The CDR3 is CASSLETSGIQETQYF. The CDR3 region has the DNA TGCGCCAGCAGCTTGGAGACTAGCGGGATTCAAGAGACCCAGTACTTC.